This is a list of T cell receptor beta chains from one sample in a study of beta chain features in type 1 diabetes. TCRdb's table, derived via immunoSEQ multiplex PCR, lists solely in-frame clones and lacks some. Of fewer than 250,000 clones in the sample, 7.5% to 10% were seen once. Sequencing used naive CD4+ T cells from blood. Receptors were obtained from a woman in her late teens or twenties in good health. The CDR3 runs from the conserved cysteine through the conserved F or W. Fields, in order: V gene, clone size, D gene, J gene, CDR3 DNA, CDR3 protein. The D gene is left open where the match is weak. Clone size is given for some rows only: seen once, a few or many times, or a class if the clone is expanded.

>TRBV2|few|-|TRBJ1-1
TGTGCCAGCAACAGGCTGAACACTGAAGCTTTCTTT
CASNRLNTEAFF
>TRBV6-5|-|-|TRBJ1-1
TGTGCCAGCTCTTCCCTAGGGGGAAATTCTGAAGCTTTCTTT
CASSSLGGNSEAFF
>TRBV4-2|few|-|TRBJ2-5
TGTGCCAGCAGCCAAGCCCCGGGTGGCGAGACCCAGTACTTC
CASSQAPGGETQYF
>TRBV27|-|TRBD1|TRBJ2-3
TGTGCCAGCAGCCCTGGGGCAGGGGGAAGCACAGATACGCAGTATTTT
CASSPGAGGSTDTQYF
>TRBV11-2|few|TRBD1|TRBJ2-7
TGTGCCAGCAGCAGGACAGGGACCGAGCAGTACTTC
CASSRTGTEQYF
>TRBV18|-|-|TRBJ2-2
TGTGCCAGCTCACCACTCGGGAGCGCCGGGGAGCTGTTTTTT
CASSPLGSAGELFF
>TRBV9|-|TRBD1|TRBJ2-7
TGTGCCAGCAGCGGACAGGGAGCCGAGCAGTACTTC
CASSGQGAEQYF
>TRBV19|-|-|TRBJ1-1
TGTGCCAGTAGGGGGGGACGGCAGTCCTCGAACACTGAAGCTTTCTTT
CASRGGRQSSNTEAFF
>TRBV18|-|TRBD1|TRBJ1-1
TGTGCCAGCTCACCACGGCAGGGGGCGGTTCCCCTAGAAGCTTTCTTT
CASSPRQGAVPLEAFF
>TRBV7-2|-|TRBD1|TRBJ2-3
TGTGCCAGCAGCACGTGGACAGGGGTTAGCACAGATACGCAGTATTTT
CASSTWTGVSTDTQYF
>TRBV7-2|-|TRBD2|TRBJ2-1
TGTGCCAGCAGCCCCCAGCGGGGGGTTAACAATGAGCAGTTCTTC
CASSPQRGVNNEQFF
>TRBV6-5|-|-|TRBJ1-5
TGTGTGAGCCGCTATAGCAATCAGCCCCAGCATTTT
CVSRYSNQPQHF
>TRBV15|-|-|TRBJ1-4
TGTGCCACCAGCAGAGACAGGGCTCGTAATGAAAAACTGTTTTTT
CATSRDRARNEKLFF
>TRBV27|few|-|TRBJ1-1
TGTGCCAGCAGTTTATCGGCTATTGGGGGGAGGACTGAAGCTTTCTTT
CASSLSAIGGRTEAFF
>TRBV10-1|few|TRBD2|TRBJ2-5
TGCGCCAGGACTCTCTCGACTAGCGGGGGTGAAGTCCCAGAGACCCAGTACTTC
CARTLSTSGGEVPETQYF
>TRBV10-2|-|-|TRBJ1-1
TGCGCCAGCACCGACGGCGGGGGGAACACTGAAGCTTTCTTT
CASTDGGGNTEAFF
>TRBV5-6|-|-|TRBJ2-5
TGTGCCAGCAGCTCCCTGAGGGCGGGTAGAGAGACCCAGTACTTC
CASSSLRAGRETQYF
>TRBV7-3|-|-|TRBJ1-6
TGTGCCAGCAGCTTAGGGGGGATCGGTTCACCCCTCCACTTT
CASSLGGIGSPLHF
>TRBV19|few|TRBD1|TRBJ2-6
TGTGCCAGTAGTTTCATTCGGACAGGGTCTGGGGCCAACGTCCTGACTTTC
CASSFIRTGSGANVLTF
>TRBV9|-|TRBD1|TRBJ1-1
TGTGCCAGCAGCCCCCGACAGGGCGCGGGCACTGAAGCTTTCTTT
CASSPRQGAGTEAFF
>TRBV18|-|-|TRBJ1-6
TGTGCCAGCTCTCGAATCGGGCGGGATTCACCCCTCCACTTT
CASSRIGRDSPLHF
>TRBV30|-|-|TRBJ1-3
TGTGCCTGGAGAACAGGGATCTCTGGAAACACCATATATTTT
CAWRTGISGNTIYF
>TRBV10-2|-|-|TRBJ1-1
TGCGCCAGCAGTCAGACCCCAGACAGGACTGAAGCTTTCTTT
CASSQTPDRTEAFF
>TRBV4-1|few|TRBD1|TRBJ2-7
TGCGCCAGCAGCCAAGTAGACAGGGACCAAAACGAGCAGTACTTC
CASSQVDRDQNEQYF
>TRBV7-2|few|-|TRBJ1-5
TGTGCCAGCAGCCCCCGGGGGGGCAATCAGCCCCAGCATTTT
CASSPRGGNQPQHF
>TRBV5-6|few|TRBD1|TRBJ1-2
TGTGCCAGCAGCCGGACCGGACAGGGCGGCTACACCTTC
CASSRTGQGGYTF
>TRBV28|-|-|TRBJ2-2
TGTGCCAGCAGTCCACCCCCCCCCGGGACCGGGGAGCTGTTTTTT
CASSPPPPGTGELFF
>TRBV5-1|-|TRBD2|TRBJ2-7
TGCGCCAGCAGCTTGGTTTCGGGGGGACGGACCTACGAGCAGTACTTC
CASSLVSGGRTYEQYF
>TRBV19|few|TRBD1|TRBJ2-1
TGTGCCAGTAGCCCTGGCGGACAGGGGTGGATCAATGAGCAGTTCTTC
CASSPGGQGWINEQFF
>TRBV7-9|-|-|TRBJ1-4
TGTGCCAGCAGTCTAGCTCTAACTAATGAAAAACTGTTTTTT
CASSLALTNEKLFF
>TRBV27|few|-|TRBJ1-5
TGTGCCAGCAGTGCGACAGGCGTTGATCAGCCCCAGCATTTT
CASSATGVDQPQHF
>TRBV30|few|TRBD1|TRBJ1-6
TGTGCCTGGAGCCATGGACAGGGTCGGCGGCCCCTCCACTTT
CAWSHGQGRRPLHF
>TRBV10-3|-|-|TRBJ2-2
TGTGCCATCAGTGAGTCGAGGCCAGAAAACACCGGGGAGCTGTTTTTT
CAISESRPENTGELFF
>TRBV9|-|-|TRBJ1-6
TGTGCCAGCAGCGTGAGGGAAGGCGGTAATTCACCCCTCCACTTT
CASSVREGGNSPLHF
>TRBV6-6|-|TRBD2|TRBJ2-1
TGTGCCAGCAGGGAACTAGCGGGAGGGGGGGATGAGCAGTTCTTC
CASRELAGGGDEQFF
>TRBV10-3|-|-|TRBJ1-2
TGTGCCATCAGTGAGTCTGGGCCGGGAGGCTACACCTTC
CAISESGPGGYTF
>TRBV5-1|few|-|TRBJ2-7
TGCGCCAGCAGCTTACCGGAGGCCTACGAGCAGTACTTC
CASSLPEAYEQYF
>TRBV6-1|-|-|TRBJ2-7
TGTGCCAGCAGTAAAAGCCCCACGGGAACCTACGAGCAGTACTTC
CASSKSPTGTYEQYF
>TRBV6-1|-|TRBD1|TRBJ1-2
TGTGCCAGCAGTGAGACAGGGAAGGGTGGCTACACCTTC
CASSETGKGGYTF
>TRBV5-1|-|-|TRBJ1-1
TGCGCCAGCAGCTTGGCGTGGAACACTGAAGCTTTCTTT
CASSLAWNTEAFF
>TRBV30|-|-|TRBJ2-5
TGTGCCTGGAGTCTAGGGACCCAGTACTTC
CAWSLGTQYF
>TRBV19|-|TRBD2|TRBJ2-5
TGTGCCAGTAGTAGGACGACTAGCGGGGGTAGGGAGACCCAGTACTTC
CASSRTTSGGRETQYF
>TRBV6-5|few|-|TRBJ1-2
TGTGCCAGCAGTGAAAAACGGGGATCAGGTGGCTACACCTTC
CASSEKRGSGGYTF
>TRBV6-1|few|-|TRBJ1-4
TGTGCCAGCAGAGTAGGGGCCTGGGGAGAAAAACTGTTTTTT
CASRVGAWGEKLFF
>TRBV6-6|few|-|TRBJ1-2
TGTGCCAGCAGTTACGAGCTCTATGGCTACACCTTC
CASSYELYGYTF
>TRBV5-1|few|TRBD2|TRBJ2-3
TGCGCCAGCAGCTGGGCGGGAGGTGGCACAGATACGCAGTATTTT
CASSWAGGGTDTQYF
>TRBV19|few|TRBD1|TRBJ2-1
TGTGCCAGCTGCACAGGGACAGCCCACAATGAGCAGTTCTTC
CASCTGTAHNEQFF
>TRBV30|few|-|TRBJ1-5
TGTGCCTGGAGCCCTCGGGGGGGGCGGGCTCAGCCCCAGCATTTT
CAWSPRGGRAQPQHF
>TRBV7-3|few|-|TRBJ2-1
TGTGCCAGCAGCCCCATGGCGGGGAGCTCCTACAATGAGCAGTTCTTC
CASSPMAGSSYNEQFF
>TRBV5-1|-|-|TRBJ2-7
TGCGCCAGCAGTGGTAGGAGTAGCATCCGCCACGAGCAGTACTTC
CASSGRSSIRHEQYF
>TRBV6-5|-|TRBD1|TRBJ2-1
TGTGCCAGCAGACCCGACAGGGGACTCTACAATGAGCAGTTCTTC
CASRPDRGLYNEQFF
>TRBV7-9|-|-|TRBJ1-1
TGTGCCAGCAGCGACAGAGGCAGGGGCCGGGGCACTGAAGCTTTCTTT
CASSDRGRGRGTEAFF
>TRBV30|-|-|TRBJ2-3
TGTGCCTGGAGAGAGTGGGGGGGGCCCACAGATACGCAGTATTTT
CAWREWGGPTDTQYF
>TRBV28|-|TRBD1|TRBJ2-1
TGTGCCAGCAGTACCCCGGGACAGGGAGTCGGTGAGCAGTTCTTC
CASSTPGQGVGEQFF
>TRBV5-6|-|-|TRBJ2-5
TGTGCCAGCAGCTTGGAAGGAACAGGCGTGGAGACCCAGTACTTC
CASSLEGTGVETQYF
>TRBV19|-|TRBD2|TRBJ2-1
TGTGCCAGTTGTACCGTCGGCGGGAGGTCCTACAATGAGCAGTTCTTC
CASCTVGGRSYNEQFF
>TRBV5-6|few|-|TRBJ2-7
TGTGCCAGCAGCTTGGGACCGGGAGCGCAACCTTACGAGCAGTACTTC
CASSLGPGAQPYEQYF
>TRBV5-1|few|-|TRBJ2-6
TGCGCCAGCAGCTTTACAATTCACCGCTCTGGGGCCAACGTCCTGACTTTC
CASSFTIHRSGANVLTF
>TRBV18|-|-|TRBJ2-3
TGTGCCAGCTCACCGGCCAGCACAGATACGCAGTATTTT
CASSPASTDTQYF